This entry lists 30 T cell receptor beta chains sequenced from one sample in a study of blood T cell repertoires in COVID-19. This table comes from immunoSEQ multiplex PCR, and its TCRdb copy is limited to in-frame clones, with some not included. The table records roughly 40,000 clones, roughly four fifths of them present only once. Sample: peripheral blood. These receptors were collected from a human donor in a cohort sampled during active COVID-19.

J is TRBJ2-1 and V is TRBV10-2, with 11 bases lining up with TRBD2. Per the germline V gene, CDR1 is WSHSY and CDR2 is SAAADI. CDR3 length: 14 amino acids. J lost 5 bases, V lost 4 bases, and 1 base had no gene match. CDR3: CASSASGGNNEQFF. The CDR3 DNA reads TGCGCCAGCAGTGCTAGCGGGGGGAACAATGAGCAGTTCTTC.

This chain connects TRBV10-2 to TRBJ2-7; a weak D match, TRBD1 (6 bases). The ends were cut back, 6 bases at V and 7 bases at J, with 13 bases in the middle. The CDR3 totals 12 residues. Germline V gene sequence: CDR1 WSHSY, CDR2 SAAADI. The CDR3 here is CASRAGVSEQYF. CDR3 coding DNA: TGCGCCAGCAGGGCAGGGGTTTCGGAGCAGTACTTC.

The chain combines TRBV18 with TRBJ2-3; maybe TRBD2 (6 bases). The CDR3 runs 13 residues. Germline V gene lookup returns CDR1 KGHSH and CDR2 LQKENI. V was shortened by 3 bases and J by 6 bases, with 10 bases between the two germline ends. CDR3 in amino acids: CASSPGRGDTQYF. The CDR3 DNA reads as TGTGCCAGCTCACCCGGACGGGGGGATACGCAGTATTTT.

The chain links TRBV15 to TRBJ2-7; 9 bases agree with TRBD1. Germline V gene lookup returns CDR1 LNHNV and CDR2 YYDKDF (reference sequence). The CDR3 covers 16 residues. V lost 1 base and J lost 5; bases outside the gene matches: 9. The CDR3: CATSRGVGQGGHEQYF. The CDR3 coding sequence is TGTGCCACCAGCAGAGGGGTGGGACAGGGCGGCCACGAGCAGTACTTC.

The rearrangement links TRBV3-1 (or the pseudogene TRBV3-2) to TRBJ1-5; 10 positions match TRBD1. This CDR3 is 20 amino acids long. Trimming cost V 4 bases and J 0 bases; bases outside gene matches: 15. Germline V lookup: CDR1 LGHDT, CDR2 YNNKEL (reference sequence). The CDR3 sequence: CASSPPTRDRGSNSNQPQHF. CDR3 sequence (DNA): TGTGCCAGCAGCCCCCCAACCCGGGACAGGGGATCAAATAGCAATCAGCCCCAGCATTTT.

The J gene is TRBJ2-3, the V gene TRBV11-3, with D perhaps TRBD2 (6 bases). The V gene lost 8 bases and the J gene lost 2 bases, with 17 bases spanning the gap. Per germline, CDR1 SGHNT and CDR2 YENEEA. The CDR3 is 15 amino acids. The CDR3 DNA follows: TGTGCCAGCGGCCATAGGCGGGGATCCACAGATACGCAGTATTTT. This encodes CASGHRRGSTDTQYF.

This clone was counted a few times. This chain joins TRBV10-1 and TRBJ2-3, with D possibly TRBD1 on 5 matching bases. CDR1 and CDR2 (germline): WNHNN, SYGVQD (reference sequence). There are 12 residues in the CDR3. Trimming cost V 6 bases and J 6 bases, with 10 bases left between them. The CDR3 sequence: CASSDSGDTQYF. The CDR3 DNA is TGCGCCAGCAGCGACTCAGGGGATACGCAGTATTTT.

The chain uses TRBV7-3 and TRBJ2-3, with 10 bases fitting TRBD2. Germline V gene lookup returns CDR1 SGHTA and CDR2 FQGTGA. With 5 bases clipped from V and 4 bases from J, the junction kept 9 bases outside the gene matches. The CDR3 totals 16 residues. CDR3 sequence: CASSPQAGGPSDTQYF. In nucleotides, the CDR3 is TGTGCCAGCAGCCCACAAGCGGGAGGGCCGTCAGATACGCAGTATTTT.

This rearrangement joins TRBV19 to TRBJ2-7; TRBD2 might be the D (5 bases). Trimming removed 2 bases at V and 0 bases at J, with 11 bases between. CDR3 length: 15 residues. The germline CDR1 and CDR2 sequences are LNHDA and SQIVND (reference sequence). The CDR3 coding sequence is TGTGCCAGTAGTATAAGCGGCGACGGCTCCTACGAGCAGTACTTC. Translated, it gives CASSISGDGSYEQYF.

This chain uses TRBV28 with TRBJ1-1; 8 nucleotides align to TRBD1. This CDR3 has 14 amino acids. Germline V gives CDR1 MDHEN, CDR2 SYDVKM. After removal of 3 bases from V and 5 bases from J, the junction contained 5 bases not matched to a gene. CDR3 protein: CASSLAQGGTEAFF. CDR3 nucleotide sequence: TGTGCCAGCAGTTTGGCACAGGGGGGAACTGAAGCTTTCTTT. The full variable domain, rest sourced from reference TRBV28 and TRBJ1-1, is DVKVTQSSRYLVKRTGEKVFLECVQDMDHENMFWYRQDPGLGLRLIYFSYDVKMKEKGDIPEGYSVSREKKERFSLILESASTNQTSMYLCASSLAQGGTEAFFGQGTRLTVV.

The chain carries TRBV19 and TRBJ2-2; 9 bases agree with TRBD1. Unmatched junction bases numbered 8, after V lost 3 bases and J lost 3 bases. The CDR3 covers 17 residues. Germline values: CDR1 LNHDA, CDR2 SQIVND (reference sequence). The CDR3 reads CASSIQQGAGYTGELFF. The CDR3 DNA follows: TGTGCCAGTAGTATCCAACAGGGGGCAGGTTACACCGGGGAGCTGTTTTTT.

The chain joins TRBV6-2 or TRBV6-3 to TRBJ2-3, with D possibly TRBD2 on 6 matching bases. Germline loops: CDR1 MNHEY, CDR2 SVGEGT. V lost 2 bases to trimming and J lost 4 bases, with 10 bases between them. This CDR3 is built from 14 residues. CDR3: CASSYGTGADTQYF. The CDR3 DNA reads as TGTGCCAGCAGTTACGGGACTGGTGCAGATACGCAGTATTTT.

Written as DNA, the CDR3 is TGTGCCAGCAGCAGACTTCCTTTCTACGAGCAGTACTTC. Its translation is CASSRLPFYEQYF. This chain joins TRBV7-2 and TRBJ2-7, with D hard to call. This CDR3 is 13 amino acids long. Trimming removed 5 bases from V and 3 bases from J, with 11 bases in between. The germline V gene encodes CDR1 SGHTA and CDR2 FQGNSA.

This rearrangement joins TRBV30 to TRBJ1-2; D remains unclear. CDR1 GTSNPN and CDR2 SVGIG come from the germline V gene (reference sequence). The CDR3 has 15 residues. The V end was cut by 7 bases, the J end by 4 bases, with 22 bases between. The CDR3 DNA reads TGTGCCTTTTTGCCCCATATTGACTTCGTCTATGGCTACACCTTC. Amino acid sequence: CAFLPHIDFVYGYTF.

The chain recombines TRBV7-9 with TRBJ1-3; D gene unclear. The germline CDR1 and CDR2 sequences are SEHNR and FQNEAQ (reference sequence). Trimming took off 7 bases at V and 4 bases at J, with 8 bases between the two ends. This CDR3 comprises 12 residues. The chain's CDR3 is CASTISGNTIYF. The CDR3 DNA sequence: TGTGCCAGCACGATTAGCGGAAACACCATATATTTT.

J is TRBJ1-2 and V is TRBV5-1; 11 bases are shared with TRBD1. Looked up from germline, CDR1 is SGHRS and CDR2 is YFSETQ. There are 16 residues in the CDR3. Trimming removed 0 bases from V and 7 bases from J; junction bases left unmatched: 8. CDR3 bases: TGCGCCAGCAGCTTGGGCGCTGGGACAGGGGGAAGTGGCTACACCTTC. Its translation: CASSLGAGTGGSGYTF.

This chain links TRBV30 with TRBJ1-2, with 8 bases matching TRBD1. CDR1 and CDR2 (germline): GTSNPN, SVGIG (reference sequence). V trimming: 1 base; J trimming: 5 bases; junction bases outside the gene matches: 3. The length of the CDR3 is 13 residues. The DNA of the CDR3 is TGTGCCTGGAGTGCAGGGGGCGCATATGGCTACACCTTC. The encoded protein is CAWSAGGAYGYTF.

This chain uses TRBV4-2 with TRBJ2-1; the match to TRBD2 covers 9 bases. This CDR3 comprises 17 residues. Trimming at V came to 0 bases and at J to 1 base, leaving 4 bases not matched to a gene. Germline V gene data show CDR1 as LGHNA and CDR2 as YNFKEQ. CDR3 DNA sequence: TGTGCCAGCAGCCAAGAGACTAGCGGAAATTCCTACAATGAGCAGTTCTTC. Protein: CASSQETSGNSYNEQFF.

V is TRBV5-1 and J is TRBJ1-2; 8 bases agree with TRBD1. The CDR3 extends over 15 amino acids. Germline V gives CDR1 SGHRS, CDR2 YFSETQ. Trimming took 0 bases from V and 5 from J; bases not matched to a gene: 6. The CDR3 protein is CASSLDGQGTYGYTF. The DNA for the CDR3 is TGCGCCAGCAGCTTGGACGGACAGGGTACTTATGGCTACACCTTC.

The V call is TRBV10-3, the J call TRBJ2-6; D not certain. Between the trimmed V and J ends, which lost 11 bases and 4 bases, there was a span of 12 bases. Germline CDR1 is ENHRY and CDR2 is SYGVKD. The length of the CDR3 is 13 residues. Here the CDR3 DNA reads TGTGCCGTTAGATTGGAGGGGGCCAACGTCCTGACTTTC. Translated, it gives CAVRLEGANVLTF.

CDR3 in amino acids: CASSSTIAGGYSEQFF. For the CDR3, the DNA is TGCGCCAGCAGCTCGACAATAGCGGGAGGATATAGTGAGCAGTTCTTC. The chain employs TRBV5-1 and TRBJ2-1, with 10 bases that match TRBD2. This CDR3 is built from 16 residues. The germline CDR1 and CDR2 sequences are SGHRS and YFSETQ. The V and J ends lost 3 bases and 9 bases, in that order; junction bases with no gene match: 12.

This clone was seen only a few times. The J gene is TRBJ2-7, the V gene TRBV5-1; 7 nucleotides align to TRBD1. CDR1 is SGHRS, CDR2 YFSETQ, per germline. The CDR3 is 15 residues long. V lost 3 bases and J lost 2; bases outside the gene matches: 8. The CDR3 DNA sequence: TGCGCCAGCAGCTCCCATCGGGACAGAGCCTACGAGCAGTACTTC. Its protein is CASSSHRDRAYEQYF. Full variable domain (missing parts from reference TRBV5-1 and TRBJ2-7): KAGVTQTPRYLIKTRGQQVTLSCSPISGHRSVSWYQQTPGQGLQFLFEYFSETQRNKGNFPGRFSGRQFSNSRSEMNVSTLELGDSALYLCASSSHRDRAYEQYFGPGTRLTVT.

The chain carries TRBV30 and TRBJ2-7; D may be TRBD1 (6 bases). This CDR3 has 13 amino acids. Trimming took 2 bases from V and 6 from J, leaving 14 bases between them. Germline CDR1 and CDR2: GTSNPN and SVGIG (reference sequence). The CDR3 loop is CAWSFPGVGEQYF. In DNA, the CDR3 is TGTGCCTGGAGTTTCCCAGGGGTCGGCGAGCAGTACTTC. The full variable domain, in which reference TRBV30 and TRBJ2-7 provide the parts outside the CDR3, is SQTIHQWPATLVQPVGSPLSLECTVEGTSNPNLYWYRQAAGRGLQLLFYSVGIGQISSEVPQNLSASRPQDRQFILSSKKLLLSDSGFYLCAWSFPGVGEQYFGPGTRLTVT.

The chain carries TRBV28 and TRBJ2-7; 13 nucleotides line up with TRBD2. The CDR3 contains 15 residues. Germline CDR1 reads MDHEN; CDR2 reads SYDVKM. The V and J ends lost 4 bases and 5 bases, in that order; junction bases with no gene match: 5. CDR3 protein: CASSWTSGSENEQYF. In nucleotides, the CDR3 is TGTGCCAGCAGTTGGACTAGCGGGAGTGAGAACGAGCAGTACTTC.

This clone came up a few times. The CDR3 nucleotides are TGCAGCGTTGAAAAAGGGACTAGCGTCGACAATGAGCAGTTCTTC. It yields the protein CSVEKGTSVDNEQFF. This rearrangement joins TRBV29-1 to TRBJ2-1; 10 positions match TRBD2. CDR1 is SQVTM, CDR2 ANQGSEA, per germline. The CDR3 sequence is 15 residues long. Trimming at V came to 2 bases and at J to 5 bases, leaving 6 bases not matched to a gene.

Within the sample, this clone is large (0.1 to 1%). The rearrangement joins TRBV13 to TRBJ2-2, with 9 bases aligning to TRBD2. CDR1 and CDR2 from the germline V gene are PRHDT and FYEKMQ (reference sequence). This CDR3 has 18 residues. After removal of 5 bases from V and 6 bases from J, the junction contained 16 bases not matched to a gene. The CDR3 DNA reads TGTGCCAGCAGCGGGGGTCGTAGCGGGAGTTCTATCTCCGGGGAGCTGTTTTTT. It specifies CASSGGRSGSSISGELFF.

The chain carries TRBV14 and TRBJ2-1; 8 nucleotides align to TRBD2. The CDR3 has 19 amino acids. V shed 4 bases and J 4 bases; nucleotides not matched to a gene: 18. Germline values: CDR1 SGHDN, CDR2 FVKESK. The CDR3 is CASSPGRPGISGGYNEQFF. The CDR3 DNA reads TGTGCCAGCAGCCCAGGACGGCCTGGTATCAGCGGGGGTTACAATGAGCAGTTCTTC. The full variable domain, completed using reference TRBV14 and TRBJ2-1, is EAGVTQFPSHSVIEKGQTVTLRCDPISGHDNLYWYRRVMGKEIKFLLHFVKESKQDESGMPNNRFLAERTGGTYSTLKVQPAELEDSGVYFCASSPGRPGISGGYNEQFFGPGTRLTVL.

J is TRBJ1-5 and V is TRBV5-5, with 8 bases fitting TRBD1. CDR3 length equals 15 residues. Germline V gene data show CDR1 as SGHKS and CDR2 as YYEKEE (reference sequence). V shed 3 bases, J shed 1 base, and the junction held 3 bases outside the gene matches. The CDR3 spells CASSSGGLSNQPQHF. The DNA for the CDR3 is TGTGCCAGCAGCTCAGGGGGCCTCAGCAATCAGCCCCAGCATTTT.

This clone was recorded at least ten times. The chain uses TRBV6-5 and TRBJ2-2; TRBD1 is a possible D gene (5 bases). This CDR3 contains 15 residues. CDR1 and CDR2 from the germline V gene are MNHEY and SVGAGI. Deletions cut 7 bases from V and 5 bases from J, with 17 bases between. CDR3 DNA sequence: TGTGCCAGCACCACGGGCAGGGCAGGGACCGGGGAGCTGTTTTTT. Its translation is CASTTGRAGTGELFF.

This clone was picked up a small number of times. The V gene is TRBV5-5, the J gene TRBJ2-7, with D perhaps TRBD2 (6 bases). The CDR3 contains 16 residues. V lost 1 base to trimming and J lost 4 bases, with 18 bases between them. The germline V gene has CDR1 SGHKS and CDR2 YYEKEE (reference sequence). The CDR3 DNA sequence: TGTGCCAGCAGCTTGTCTGCTTCGGGAGCTACATACGAGCAGTACTTC. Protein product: CASSLSASGATYEQYF.